A single sample is the source of the 4 T cell receptor beta chains below, sequenced in a study of cytotoxic CD8 clonotypes in ibrutinib-treated CLL. Repertoires were generated with immunoSEQ multiplex PCR, while TCRdb's copy carries only in-frame clones and drops some. The data contain about 9,000 clones, 60% to 80% of them singletons. The sequencing here drew on PBMCs, taken before ibrutinib treatment. The receptors derive from a human donor with chronic lymphocytic leukemia.

The rearrangement links TRBV11-3 to TRBJ1-1; D unresolved. Between the trimmed V and J ends, which lost 6 bases and 1 base, there was a span of 12 bases. There are 14 residues in the CDR3. Germline assignment: CDR1 SGHNT and CDR2 YENEEA. The CDR3 loop reads CASSGGLSNTEAFF. The CDR3 coding sequence is TGTGCCAGCAGTGGCGGGCTTTCGAACACTGAAGCTTTCTTT.

The rearrangement uses TRBV9 and TRBJ2-3, with a weak D call TRBD2 (5 bases). Germline V gene data show CDR1 as SGDLS and CDR2 as YYNGEE. This CDR3 comprises 16 residues. V lost 0 bases to trimming and J lost 1 base, with 12 bases between them. CDR3 sequence reads: CASSVALVGGTDTQYF. In nucleotides, the CDR3 is TGTGCCAGCAGCGTAGCGTTAGTCGGGGGCACAGATACGCAGTATTTT.

The table lists this clone with a few counts. V usage is TRBV6-6 and J usage is TRBJ1-5; no reliable D call. Germline CDR1 is MNHNY and CDR2 is SVGAGI (reference sequence). Trimming removed 5 bases at V and 0 bases at J, with 8 bases between. This CDR3 spans 14 amino acids. CDR3 amino acids: CASSLRNSNQPQHF. The CDR3, as DNA: TGTGCCAGCAGTCTCAGAAATAGCAATCAGCCCCAGCATTTT.

The V and J genes are TRBV2 and TRBJ2-3; no clear D. The CDR3 is 12 amino acids. Germline V CDR1 and CDR2: SNHLY, FYNNEI. Trimming shortened V by 6 bases and J by 4 bases, and 8 bases separated the two germline ends. CDR3 sequence (DNA): TGTGCCAGCAGGAAGATTTCAGATACGCAGTATTTT. It codes for CASRKISDTQYF.